Given below is one T cell receptor beta chain in context. This entry comes from a study of T cell changes during pregnancy in multiple sclerosis. The assay was immunoSEQ multiplex PCR, and TCRdb's table has in-frame clones only and misses some. The sample contains under 45,000 clones, approximately 90% of which appear only once. V lost 3 bases, J lost 1 base, and 13 bases lay in between. This CDR3 spans 15 amino acids. Germline V gene lookup returns CDR1 KGHSH and CDR2 LQKENI. Sequences were derived from peripheral blood, sampled in the second trimester of pregnancy. This sequence was found in a female donor in good health, enrolled as a control in a pregnancy study. The rearrangement uses TRBV18 and TRBJ2-7; D gene ambiguous. CDR3 nucleotides: TGTGCCAGCTCACCCCAACCTACCTCATCCTACGAGCAGTACTTC. Translated: CASSPQPTSSYEQYF. The variable domain in full, with the rest retrieved from reference TRBV18 and TRBJ2-7, is NAGVMQNPRHLVRRRGQEARLRCSPMKGHSHVYWYRQLPEEGLKFMVYLQKENIIDESGMPKERFSAEFPKEGPSILRIQQVVRGDSAAYFCASSPQPTSSYEQYFGPGTRLTVT.